Listed below are T cell receptor beta chains from one sample, sequenced in a study of response to subunit inactivated influenza vaccine. One entry per CDR3 protein, called by TCRdb with MiXCR from the RT-PCR reads. The sample consists of about 780,000 distinct CDR3 sequences, approximately 17% of them appearing once. The sequencing used PBMCs from blood, collected 5 days after vaccination. These receptors were taken from a man aged 45-60 years who received an inactivated influenza vaccine. Both conserved end residues are part of each CDR3. D genes are given only for firm matches. Expanded clones are given a class, and other clones once, few, many or no size at all.

abundance	d_gene	v_gene	j_gene	CDR3nt	CDR3aa
few	.	TRBV6-5	TRBJ2-2	TGTGCCAGCAGTTACGTGGGCGCCGGGGAGCTGTTTTTT	CASSYVGAGELFF
.	.	TRBV5-1	TRBJ2-6	TGCGCCAGCAGCTTCGTGGGCTCTGGGGCCAACGTCCTGACTTTC	CASSFVGSGANVLTF
few	.	TRBV4-1	TRBJ2-2	TGCGCCAGCAGCCTCAAGCCGGCCGGGGAGCTGTTTTTT	CASSLKPAGELFF
many	.	TRBV6-2/TRBV6-3	TRBJ1-5	TGTGCCAGCAGTACTATTGACAACTATAGCAATCAGCCCCAGCATTTT	CASSTIDNYSNQPQHF
.	.	TRBV7-2	TRBJ1-2	TGTGCCAGCAGCTTACCCCGGGCCGACTATGGCTACACCTTC	CASSLPRADYGYTF
few	TRBD1	TRBV5-4	TRBJ1-1	TGTGCCAGCACGGGACAGGGTCGTGATACTGAAGCTTTCTTT	CASTGQGRDTEAFF
.	.	TRBV4-3	TRBJ2-2	TGCGCCAGCAGCCCTCTAAATGGGGGGGAGCTGTTTTTT	CASSPLNGGELFF
.	.	TRBV7-2	TRBJ1-2	TGTGCCAGCAGCTTCGGACTGAAGTATGGCTACACCTTC	CASSFGLKYGYTF
.	TRBD2	TRBV6-1	TRBJ2-7	TGTGCCAGCGGTCGGGGAGGGGTCAGATCCTACGAGCAGTACTTC	CASGRGGVRSYEQYF
few	TRBD2	TRBV6-5	TRBJ2-2	TGTGCCAGCAGTTACTTGAGCGGGGGGCTCCCGGTCTCCGGGGAGCTGTTTTTT	CASSYLSGGLPVSGELFF
many	TRBD2	TRBV5-1	TRBJ2-1	TGCGCCAGCAGCTTGGCCAGGACTAGCGGGAGTTACAATGAGCAGTTCTTC	CASSLARTSGSYNEQFF
.	TRBD2	TRBV9	TRBJ2-5	TGTGCCAGCAGCGCGACTAGCGGGAGGTTATTCGGGGGGGAGACCCAGTACTTC	CASSATSGRLFGGETQYF
.	.	TRBV9	TRBJ2-7	TGTGCCAGCAGCGTAGAGATAGGGTCTTCCTCCTACGAGCAGTACTTC	CASSVEIGSSSYEQYF
few	TRBD1	TRBV29-1	TRBJ1-1	TGCAGCGTTGAGGGGCGTCAGGGGGCGGCGGGAGCTTTCTTT	CSVEGRQGAAGAFF
.	.	TRBV18	TRBJ2-6	TGTGCCAGCTCGCTACAACCTCCGGGGGCCAACGTCCTGACTTTC	CASSLQPPGANVLTF
.	.	TRBV28	TRBJ2-7	TGTGCCAGCAGTTTATTCGAACGGGCCTACGAGCAGTACTTC	CASSLFERAYEQYF
.	TRBD2	TRBV24-1	TRBJ2-1	TGTGCCACCAGCTTAGCGGGCGAGCAGTTCTTC	CATSLAGEQFF
few	.	TRBV20-1	TRBJ1-5	TGCAGTGCTGCAGGGAGCAGCAATCAGCCCCAGCATTTT	CSAAGSSNQPQHF
.	.	TRBV2	TRBJ2-5	TGTGCCAGCAGTCCTCTTAGGCAGGGCCAAGAGACCCAGTACTTC	CASSPLRQGQETQYF
few	.	TRBV12-3/TRBV12-4	TRBJ2-3	TGTGCCAGCAGGCCTGGCACAGATACGCAGTATTTT	CASRPGTDTQYF
.	.	TRBV4-2	TRBJ2-2	TGTGCCAGCAGCCAAGAGGTGCTTTTCACCGGGGAGCTGTTTTTT	CASSQEVLFTGELFF
.	TRBD1	TRBV12-3/TRBV12-4	TRBJ1-1	TGTGCCAGCAGTAGACTACAGGGGGCTGATCTCAACACTGAAGCTTTCTTT	CASSRLQGADLNTEAFF
few	TRBD2	TRBV7-2	TRBJ2-2	TGTGCCAGCAGCTTAGGGACTAGCGGGATGACCGGGGAGCTGTTTTTT	CASSLGTSGMTGELFF
few	TRBD2	TRBV20-1	TRBJ2-3	TGCAGTGCCCGCATCGGGACTAGCGGGAGCCCAGATACGCAGTATTTT	CSARIGTSGSPDTQYF
.	TRBD2	TRBV6-5	TRBJ2-3	TGTGCCAGCAGTTCCGCCTCAGTTACCGAGCGGGGGGGCCGGGCTACGCAGTATTTT	CASSSASVTERGGRATQYF
.	.	TRBV4-3	TRBJ2-2	TGCGCCAGCAGCCAAGATTCATCTAGGGTAGGCGGGGAGCTGTTTTTT	CASSQDSSRVGGELFF
.	TRBD2	TRBV7-2	TRBJ2-3	TGTGCCAGCAGCTTAGGATACCTAGCGGGCACAGATACGCAGTATTTT	CASSLGYLAGTDTQYF
few	.	TRBV7-2	TRBJ2-3	TGTGCCAGCAGCTTGTTAGTGGCAGATACGCAGTATTTT	CASSLLVADTQYF
few	TRBD2	TRBV25-1	TRBJ2-1	TGTGCCAGCACTTCCAGCGGGGGGCGTCACAATGAGCAGTTCTTC	CASTSSGGRHNEQFF
.	TRBD1	TRBV12-3/TRBV12-4	TRBJ2-7	TGTGCCAGCAGAACGACGTGGGACAGCCTCTTCTACGAGCAGTACTTC	CASRTTWDSLFYEQYF
many	.	TRBV5-1	TRBJ2-7	TGCGCCAGCAGCTTGGAGACAGGTTGGAACGAGCAGTACTTC	CASSLETGWNEQYF
.	.	TRBV3-1	TRBJ1-2	TGTGCCAGCAGGCCGATGGGGTCGGACTATGGCTACACCTTC	CASRPMGSDYGYTF
.	TRBD2	TRBV12-3/TRBV12-4	TRBJ2-1	TGTGCCAGCATCTCTAGCGGGAGGGGACCCTCCTACAATGAGCAGTTCTTC	CASISSGRGPSYNEQFF
few	TRBD1	TRBV7-6	TRBJ2-3	TGTGCCAGCAGCAGCCGGACAGGGATGGAAGATACGCAGTATTTT	CASSSRTGMEDTQYF
few	TRBD1	TRBV12-3/TRBV12-4	TRBJ2-6	TGTGCCAGCAGTTACCGGACAGGGAGGTCCGGGGCCAACGTCCTGACTTTC	CASSYRTGRSGANVLTF
few	TRBD2	TRBV24-1	TRBJ2-1	TGTGCCACCAGTGAAAGCGGGAGTTACGCTGAGCAGTTCTTC	CATSESGSYAEQFF
few	.	TRBV5-6	TRBJ2-7	TGTGCCAGCAGCCCCCCACAGGGTTGGGAGCAGTACTTC	CASSPPQGWEQYF
.	.	TRBV4-3	TRBJ2-5	TGCGCCAGCAGCCAAGATCGTGGGAGGGGGGGGGAGACCCAGTACTTC	CASSQDRGRGGETQYF
few	TRBD2	TRBV4-2	TRBJ2-1	TGTGCCAGCAGCCAACAAGCGACTAGCGGGGGGGCCAAGGAGTTCTTC	CASSQQATSGGAKEFF
.	.	TRBV5-1	TRBJ2-3	TGCGCCAGCAGCTTGGGACATCAACTCACACATACGCAGTATTTT	CASSLGHQLTHTQYF
.	TRBD2	TRBV6-1	TRBJ2-3	TGTGCCAGTAAAGAAGCGGGGGGGAGCACAGATACGCAGTATTTT	CASKEAGGSTDTQYF
few	.	TRBV6-2/TRBV6-3	TRBJ2-4	TGTGCCAGCAGTTACGGTTGGGGGATCCTTGGGACCCTAGCCAAAAACATTCAGTACTTC	CASSYGWGILGTLAKNIQYF
.	TRBD1	TRBV7-2	TRBJ2-1	TGTGCCAGCAGCTTTCAGGGGGTAGGTCGCTACAATGAGCAGTTCTTC	CASSFQGVGRYNEQFF
.	TRBD1	TRBV18	TRBJ2-7	TGTGCCAGCTCACCTCCTCCGGGACAGGGTGTCGACGAGCAGTACTTC	CASSPPPGQGVDEQYF
few	.	TRBV12-3/TRBV12-4	TRBJ2-2	TGTGCCAGCAAAGTGGCGGGGAGAGTCAACACCGGGGAGCTGTTTTTT	CASKVAGRVNTGELFF
few	TRBD2	TRBV7-6	TRBJ2-7	TGTGCCAGCAGCTTAGGCGGGAGGGCCAGTCCCTACGAGCAGTACTTC	CASSLGGRASPYEQYF
.	TRBD1	TRBV28	TRBJ1-5	TGTGCCAGCAGTTTAGGGGGGACAGCAGAGCATTTT	CASSLGGTAEHF